This T cell receptor (beta chain) was obtained from a study of T cells in Graves' hyperthyroidism and ophthalmopathy. Study findings and constraints: Model-based prediction identified ophthalmopathy a median around 6.5 months prior to its onset. Blood also showed most of the thyroid clonotypes that were expanded above 0.001.

Germline CDR1 is SEHNR and CDR2 is FQNEAQ (reference sequence). This CDR3 contains 15 residues. With V trimmed by 8 bases and J by 3 bases, 7 bases remained unmatched. Subjects with ophthalmopathy showed a Clinical Activity Score no lower than 3, a NOSPECS grade no lower than 4, and a duration shorter than 3 months. Each diagnosis drew on symptoms, thyroxine, TRAb, thyroid ultrasound and orbital computed tomography findings. RNA transcripts were the template for amplifying TCR beta CDR3 regions. With the HTBI primer set, the TCR CDR3 went through a first round of RT-PCR. TCRdb processed the multiplex PCR reads anew with MiXCR; each CDR3 protein has one entry. In the table there are over 250,000 distinct CDR3 sequences, around 22% of which are singletons. Worth noting for this clonotype: Its antigen is undetermined.

This receptor was identified in a man aged 25 to 40 with Graves' ophthalmopathy. The sequenced sample was blood. This rearrangement joins TRBV7-9 to TRBJ2-1; 10 positions match TRBD1. The CDR3 region has the DNA TGTGCCAGCGGCCGGGACAGGGGAAACTACAATGAGCAGTTCTTC. Translated: CASGRDRGNYNEQFF.